The entry that follows covers one T cell receptor beta chain sequence. The antigen it binds to is not known. Base qualities were left out, and no much larger clone turns up one base away. The cysteine opens and the phenylalanine closes a CDR3 of 14 amino acids. CDR3 DNA is the only sequence kept; it has 42 bases, read in frame from the first base. From a lookup of the germline V gene (reference sequence), CDR1 and CDR2 are PRHDT and FYEKMQ. Trimmed from V: 2 bases; trimmed from J: 11 bases; junction bases lacking a gene match: 11. This sample stems from a study of control samples from healthy donors and cancer patients (dated by TCRdb to about 2020). The library came from the immunoSEQ multiplex PCR assay. TCRdb mirrors the immuneACCESS table, restricted to in-frame sequences. Some clones are absent from its copies; in checked studies, under half trace to an unresolved V gene, and the reason for the others is unknown. The sample table shows 190,000 or so clones, and roughly 93% are seen once. Of the sample, roughly 1.5% falls within the top ten clones.

The chain links TRBV13 with TRBJ1-1, and 7 junction bases match TRBD1. The clonotype was recovered from a man between 18 and 29 years old in good health. The specimen was blood. The CDR3 region has the sequence CASSLFAGGGGAFF. The nucleotides are TGTGCCAGCAGCTTATTTGCAGGGGGAGGAGGTGCTTTCTTT.